Each of the 16 T cell receptor beta chains below was sequenced from the same sample in a study of blood T cell repertoires in COVID-19. Assay used: immunoSEQ multiplex PCR; TCRdb lists only in-frame clones, some missing. Found here are around 120,000 clones, over 75% of them singletons; the top ten hold about 2.7%. The specimen sequenced was peripheral blood. These TCRs come from a man in his forties or fifties with acute or convalescent COVID-19.

The chain carries TRBV5-1 and TRBJ2-4; D is possibly TRBD1 (5 bases). Trimming removed 0 bases from V and 3 bases from J, with 10 bases in between. CDR1 and CDR2 (germline): SGHRS, YFSETQ. The CDR3 covers 15 residues. The CDR3 coding sequence is TGCGCCAGCAGCTTGGGGCTGGGGCACAAAAACATTCAGTACTTC. This gives the protein CASSLGLGHKNIQYF.

The V and J genes are TRBV3-1 (or the pseudogene TRBV3-2) and TRBJ2-3; a possible D gene is TRBD1 (6 bases). CDR3 length: 12 amino acids. Germline V gene lookup returns CDR1 LGHDT and CDR2 YNNKEL (reference sequence). V dropped 8 bases and J dropped 6 bases, with 12 bases sitting between them. In nucleotides, the CDR3 is TGTGCCAGCGGACCAGGGGCGGATACGCAGTATTTT. Its protein is CASGPGADTQYF.

The chain combines TRBV10-3 with TRBJ2-1; 13 bases are a match to TRBD2. The CDR3 has 17 amino acids. CDR1 ENHRY and CDR2 SYGVKD come from the germline V gene. With 2 bases clipped from V and 4 bases from J, the junction kept 5 bases outside the gene matches. The CDR3 loop reads CAISERGTSGVYNEQFF. CDR3 bases: TGTGCCATCAGTGAGCGCGGGACTAGCGGGGTTTACAATGAGCAGTTCTTC.

By share, this clone counts as medium-sized. The CDR3 spells CATSDRYARGRDTGELFF. CDR3 nucleotide sequence: TGTGCCACCAGTGATCGATACGCCAGGGGGCGCGACACCGGGGAGCTGTTTTTT. The rearrangement uses TRBV24-1 and TRBJ2-2, with TRBD1 identical over 8 bases. This CDR3 contains 18 residues. Germline CDR1 reads KGHDR; CDR2 reads SFDVKD. V dropped 3 bases and J dropped 3; count of bases not matched to a gene: 11.

CDR3 in DNA: TGTGCCAGCAGTTACGTTCTTCGAGGTTTTTCGTCCATTGGAGCTTTCTTT. Translated, it gives CASSYVLRGFSSIGAFF. The V gene is TRBV6-2 or TRBV6-3, the J gene TRBJ1-1; D gene uncertain. The V end lost 2 bases, the J end lost 10 bases, and 26 bases lay between the germline ends. This CDR3 has 17 amino acids. Germline CDR1 is MNHEY and CDR2 is SVGEGT.

J is TRBJ2-7 and V is TRBV6-5; D remains unclear. This CDR3 region has 12 residues. Trimming left V 6 bases short and J 0 bases short, with 6 bases between. Per the germline V gene, CDR1 is MNHEY and CDR2 is SVGAGI. In nucleotides, the CDR3 is TGTGCCAGCAGCCCAGGCTCCTACGAGCAGTACTTC. It encodes CASSPGSYEQYF.

V and J are TRBV28 and TRBJ2-5; 7 bases match TRBD2. Germline CDR1 reads MDHEN; CDR2 reads SYDVKM. Germline trimming cut 2 bases from V and 4 bases from J; bases unmatched to any gene: 1. The CDR3 covers 13 residues. CDR3 bases: TGTGCCAGCAGTTTAGGGAGGGTAGAGACCCAGTACTTC. Translation: CASSLGRVETQYF.

The CDR3 protein is CSASISTGAEQYF. In DNA form, the CDR3 reads TGCAGTGCTAGTATATCCACAGGGGCCGAGCAGTACTTC. The chain joins TRBV20-1 to TRBJ2-7; 7 bases are a match to TRBD1. This CDR3 is 13 amino acids long. The trim removed 3 bases at V and 6 bases at J, leaving 8 bases unmatched. Germline V gene lookup returns CDR1 DFQATT and CDR2 SNEGSKA (reference sequence).

The rearrangement links TRBV9 to TRBJ1-3; D ambiguous. Per germline, CDR1 SGDLS and CDR2 YYNGEE. The CDR3 sequence is 17 residues long. The V gene lost 4 bases and the J gene lost 0 bases, with 17 bases spanning the gap. CDR3 nucleotide sequence: TGTGCCAGCAGCCTCCACCCCGGGATCAACTCTGGAAACACCATATATTTT. Translation: CASSLHPGINSGNTIYF.

This clone was observed a few times. J is TRBJ1-4 and V is TRBV11-2, with D possibly matching TRBD1 (5 bases). CDR1 is SGHAT and CDR2 is FQNNGV in the germline V gene. The V end lost 10 bases, the J end lost 6 bases, and 12 bases lay between the germline ends. The CDR3 consists of 12 residues. CDR3 sequence: CATQGLDEKLFF. DNA for the CDR3: TGTGCCACCCAGGGTCTCGATGAAAAACTGTTTTTT. Full variable domain (rest looked up from reference TRBV11-2 and TRBJ1-4): EAGVAQSPRYKIIEKRQSVAFWCNPISGHATLYWYQQILGQGPKLLIQFQNNGVVDDSQLPKDRFSAERLKGVDSTLKIQPAKLEDSAVYLCATQGLDEKLFFGSGTQLSVL.

This chain joins TRBV4-1 and TRBJ2-7; 8 bases are a match to TRBD1. Germline V gene lookup returns CDR1 MGHRA and CDR2 YSYEKL. The CDR3 is made up of 14 amino acids. The V gene end was trimmed by 5 bases and the J gene end by 2 bases; junction bases not matched to a gene: 5. CDR3 in DNA: TGCGCCAGCAGCAACCGGGACAGGCCCTACGAGCAGTACTTC. Encoded protein: CASSNRDRPYEQYF.

The rearrangement links TRBV27 to TRBJ2-4; TRBD1 aligns across 7 bases. From germline, CDR1 is MNHEY and CDR2 SMNVEV (reference sequence). V dropped 6 bases and J dropped 0; count of bases not matched to a gene: 5. This CDR3 has 15 residues. CDR3 sequence reads: CASRLQGLAKNIQYF. DNA of the CDR3: TGTGCCAGCAGGCTACAGGGGTTAGCCAAAAACATTCAGTACTTC.

The chain joins TRBV5-1 to TRBJ1-3; 7 positions agree with TRBD1. The CDR3 length is 15 residues. Germline loops: CDR1 SGHRS, CDR2 YFSETQ. Trimming removed 3 bases from V and 0 bases from J; junction bases left unmatched: 3. The CDR3 coding sequence is TGCGCCAGCAGCTCTACAGGGGTCTCTGGAAACACCATATATTTT. Translation: CASSSTGVSGNTIYF.

V gene TRBV29-1 combines with J gene TRBJ2-6; tentative D call: TRBD1 (6 bases). CDR3 size: 16 residues. The germline CDR1 and CDR2 sequences are SQVTM and ANQGSEA. In nucleotides, the CDR3 is TGCTGGGTGGCGTGTGGGGGCCCCTGGGGGGCCAACGTCCTGACTTTC. It is translated as CWVACGGPWGANVLTF.

This clone was counted ten times or more. The chain uses TRBV5-1 and TRBJ1-5; a weak D match, TRBD1 (6 bases). V lost 4 bases, J lost 2 bases, and 19 bases lay in between. CDR1 SGHRS and CDR2 YFSETQ come from the germline V gene. This CDR3 spans 17 amino acids. The CDR3 spells CASSPGGGGDGNQPQHF. DNA for the CDR3: TGCGCCAGCAGCCCCGGGGGGGGCGGGGACGGCAATCAGCCCCAGCATTTT.

The chain uses TRBV6-5 and TRBJ1-1, with no clear D. Per germline, CDR1 MNHEY and CDR2 SVGAGI. The CDR3 covers 15 residues. V lost 3 bases and J 0 bases, leaving 11 bases between the germline ends. The CDR3 DNA is TGTGCCAGCAGTTATGATAGCCGATTGAACACTGAAGCTTTCTTT. It encodes CASSYDSRLNTEAFF.